Sequencing of this T cell receptor (beta chain) was carried out in a study of CXCR3-negative and CXCR3-positive naive CD8 T cells. General study results and limits: For memory CD8+ cells diversity was much lower, but both naive subsets had comparably high diversity.

The CDR3 consists of 13 residues. Per germline, CDR1 SGHRS and CDR2 YFSETQ. As regards this clonotype: The antigen remains undetermined.

Preparation of TRB cDNA libraries relied on 5' RACE carrying UMI labels. After re-calling the 5' RACE reads, TCRdb lists one entry per CDR3 protein, DNA absent. The table lists fewer than 90,000 distinct CDR3 sequences. The chain couples TRBV5-1 to TRBJ2-7; TCRdb designates TRBD1, a call that cannot be tested without DNA. This TCR derives from a human donor in good health. Some clones in this sample may be carry-over from other donors' samples. The sequencing input was naive CXCR3- CD8+ T cells from blood. The subset was: CD45RO-CCR7+CD27+CD95- naive CD8+ T cells lacking CXCR3 (TNR3-). The CDR3: CASCRDSDYEQYF.